These 3 T cell receptor beta chains came from one sample sequenced in a study of response to subunit inactivated influenza vaccine. TCRdb fed the RT-PCR reads into MiXCR, producing one record per CDR3 protein. The sample holds about 480,000 distinct CDR3 sequences, over 10% seen once. Sequencing used PBMCs from blood, obtained 40 to 50 days after vaccination. These receptors all stem from a man aged 50 to 59 who received an inactivated influenza vaccine.

Only a few counts were recorded for this clonotype. The CDR3 reads CATSDTPGQAHTGELFF. Written as DNA, the CDR3 is TGTGCCACCAGTGATACCCCGGGACAGGCCCACACCGGGGAGCTGTTTTTT. This rearrangement joins TRBV24-1 to TRBJ2-2; 8 bases match TRBD1. The CDR3 is 17 amino acids. V dropped 3 bases and J dropped 3; count of bases not matched to a gene: 8. Germline CDR1 KGHDR, CDR2 SFDVKD.

V and J are TRBV20-1 and TRBJ2-3; 7 bases match TRBD2. CDR3 size: 13 residues. V was clipped by 5 bases and J by 5 bases; unmatched bases: 7. Looked up from germline, CDR1 is DFQATT and CDR2 is SNEGSKA (reference sequence). In DNA, the CDR3 is TGCAGTGCTCCAAAGCGGGGAGTAGATACGCAGTATTTT. As protein: CSAPKRGVDTQYF.

The V and J genes are TRBV4-1 and TRBJ1-1, with D uncertain. Between the trimmed V and J ends, which lost 4 bases and 8 bases, there was a span of 8 bases. Germline CDR1 and CDR2: MGHRA and YSYEKL. This CDR3 contains 11 residues. In nucleotides, the CDR3 is TGCGCCAGCAGCCGGCCAGGCGAAGCTTTCTTT. Protein: CASSRPGEAFF.